These 22 T cell receptor beta chains came from one sample sequenced in a study of T-cell memory formation after mild COVID-19. TCRdb ran MiXCR on the 5' RACE reads and lists one entry per CDR3 protein. In the table there are 140,000 or so distinct CDR3 sequences, about 5.5% of which are singletons. Sequencing was carried out using PBMCs or a T cell subset sorted from them (not recorded which). These receptor sequences come from an adult woman who had mild COVID-19 (a few samples of this study predate the infection). Cell type and time point are not known.

This clonotype was found many times. The V and J genes are TRBV7-9 and TRBJ2-7; D possibly corresponds to TRBD2 (6 bases). The CDR3 is 14 residues long. V lost 5 bases, J lost 6 bases, and 17 bases lay in between. In germline, CDR1 is SEHNR, CDR2 FQNEAQ (reference sequence). CDR3 bases: TGTGCCAGCAGCCTCAAGCGGGTCGGAGGCGAGCAGTACTTC. Encoded protein: CASSLKRVGGEQYF.

This CDR3 reads CASSLGTSAYEQYF. The CDR3 coding sequence is TGTGCCAGCAGCTTAGGCACTAGCGCTTACGAGCAGTACTTC. V and J are TRBV7-2 and TRBJ2-7, with TRBD2 matching over 7 bases. Germline V gene sequence: CDR1 SGHTA, CDR2 FQGNSA. V was pared by 1 base and J by 4 bases, with 4 bases of the junction left unmatched. There are 14 residues in the CDR3. Together with reference TRBV7-2 and TRBJ2-7, the CDR3 gives the full variable domain: GAGVSQSPSNKVTEKGKDVELRCDPISGHTALYWYRQSLGQGLEFLIYFQGNSAPDKSGLPSDRFSAERTGGSVSTLTIQRTQQEDSAVYLCASSLGTSAYEQYFGPGTRLTVT.

This clonotype was recorded a few times. The chain links TRBV20-1 to TRBJ1-1, with D perhaps matching TRBD1 (6 bases). Germline CDR1 is DFQATT and CDR2 is SNEGSKA (reference sequence). The CDR3 has 14 residues. Trimming took off 3 bases at V and 4 bases at J, with 15 bases between the two ends. The CDR3 sequence: CSARWGGGGTEAFF. The CDR3 DNA reads as TGCAGTGCTAGGTGGGGGGGCGGTGGCACTGAAGCTTTCTTT.

This clonotype has a count of ten or more. The chain combines TRBV14 with TRBJ2-5; 7 bases are a match to TRBD1. CDR1 is SGHDN and CDR2 is FVKESK in the germline V gene. The CDR3 is 15 residues long. V was clipped by 3 bases and J by 7 bases; unmatched bases: 11. CDR3 loop: CASSQTQGIEGTQYF. DNA of the CDR3: TGTGCCAGCAGCCAGACACAGGGGATTGAGGGGACCCAGTACTTC.

J is TRBJ1-5 and V is TRBV6-5, with 9 bases lining up with TRBD1. The CDR3 is made up of 17 amino acids. V lost 6 bases, J lost 2 bases, and 11 bases stayed unmatched. Germline-derived CDR1 and CDR2 are MNHEY and SVGAGI. CDR3 loop: CASRGTGWKYGNQPQHF. CDR3 nucleotide sequence: TGTGCCAGCAGGGGGACAGGGTGGAAATATGGCAATCAGCCCCAGCATTTT.

In this sample, this clonotype turned up many times. The chain uses TRBV12-3 or TRBV12-4 and TRBJ2-2; a possible D gene is TRBD1 (6 bases). Trimming shortened V by 3 bases and J by 4 bases, and 9 bases separated the two germline ends. This CDR3 has 14 residues. CDR3 nucleotides: TGTGCCAGCAGTTTTCAGGGGATCACCGGGGAGCTGTTTTTT. It yields the protein CASSFQGITGELFF.

The J gene is TRBJ2-7, the V gene TRBV3-1; D not resolved. Germline V gene data show CDR1 as LGHDT and CDR2 as YNNKEL (reference sequence). V was trimmed by 6 bases and J by 1 base, leaving 10 bases between them. This CDR3 spans 13 amino acids. CDR3 region: CASSHKGSYEQYF. DNA for the CDR3: TGTGCCAGCAGTCATAAGGGTTCCTACGAGCAGTACTTC.

Ten or more counts support this clonotype. The V gene is TRBV30, the J gene TRBJ2-1, with D possibly being TRBD1 or TRBD2 (6 bases each). V lost 1 base to trimming and J lost 9 bases, with 16 bases between them. CDR1 is GTSNPN, CDR2 SVGIG, per germline (reference sequence). This CDR3 is 14 amino acids long. As DNA, the CDR3 is TGTGCCTGGAGTGAGGTTGGGGGGCGAAGTGAGCAGTTCTTC. Encoded protein: CAWSEVGGRSEQFF.

This clonotype has more than one count but fewer than ten. V is TRBV5-1 and J is TRBJ1-5, with D unresolved. Germline CDR1 and CDR2: SGHRS and YFSETQ. The CDR3 covers 14 residues. The V end was cut by 0 bases, the J end by 4 bases, with 8 bases between. CDR3 protein: CASSLVAGNQPQHF. Here the CDR3 DNA reads TGCGCCAGCAGCTTGGTGGCGGGGAATCAGCCCCAGCATTTT.

This chain joins TRBV5-1 and TRBJ1-3; D ambiguous. Germline CDR1 and CDR2: SGHRS and YFSETQ. Deletions cut 7 bases from V and 0 bases from J, with 8 bases between. This CDR3 spans 13 amino acids. The DNA for the CDR3 is TGCGCCAGCTCTTCAGACTCTGGAAACACCATATATTTT. It is translated as CASSSDSGNTIYF.

The chain links TRBV18 to TRBJ1-1; D is uncertain. With 2 bases removed from V and 1 base from J, the gap between germline ends came to 11 bases. The CDR3 runs 15 residues. Germline lookup yields CDR1 KGHSH and CDR2 LQKENI. The CDR3 reads CASSPLSASNTEAFF. The CDR3 DNA follows: TGTGCCAGCTCACCATTGTCAGCTTCGAACACTGAAGCTTTCTTT.

The chain employs TRBV24-1 and TRBJ2-2, with a possible D match to TRBD1 (6 bases). Deletions cut 2 bases from V and 0 bases from J, with 15 bases between. Germline loops: CDR1 KGHDR, CDR2 SFDVKD. This CDR3 spans 18 amino acids. In DNA, the CDR3 is TGTGCCACCAGTGATTCGGGACATGGGGAAACGAACACCGGGGAGCTGTTTTTT. This encodes CATSDSGHGETNTGELFF.

This clonotype was seen repeatedly, ten times or more. V usage is TRBV7-9 and J usage is TRBJ2-3, with D possibly being TRBD1 (5 bases). This CDR3 region has 14 residues. With 0 bases removed from V and 4 bases from J, the gap between germline ends came to 8 bases. Looked up from germline, CDR1 is SEHNR and CDR2 is FQNEAQ (reference sequence). This CDR3 is CASSLAHRSDTQYF. The DNA for the CDR3 is TGTGCCAGCAGCTTAGCGCACAGGTCAGATACGCAGTATTTT.

This clonotype has only a few counts. V gene TRBV24-1 combines with J gene TRBJ2-5, with D possibly matching TRBD1 (7 bases). Trimming stripped 4 bases from V and 2 bases from J, with 13 bases between. This CDR3 has 15 residues. Looked up from germline, CDR1 is KGHDR and CDR2 is SFDVKD. The CDR3 loop reads CATSDSTGRQETQYF. DNA of the CDR3: TGTGCCACCAGTGACTCGACAGGGAGGCAAGAGACCCAGTACTTC.

The CDR3 DNA is TGTGCCAGCATACAAGCTGGGATTGGAGGCACTGAAGCTTTCTTT. Its translation is CASIQAGIGGTEAFF. This chain joins TRBV2 and TRBJ1-1; the D is unclear. This CDR3 is 15 amino acids long. CDR1 and CDR2 from the germline V gene are SNHLY and FYNNEI. With 7 bases removed from V and 4 bases from J, the gap between germline ends came to 19 bases.

This rearrangement joins TRBV29-1 to TRBJ1-2; weak D call: TRBD1 (6 bases). CDR3 length: 14 residues. CDR1 and CDR2 from the germline V gene are SQVTM and ANQGSEA. Trimming stripped 0 bases from V and 8 bases from J, with 16 bases between. This CDR3 reads CSVEDRMGAWGYTF. DNA for the CDR3: TGCAGCGTTGAAGACCGGATGGGGGCGTGGGGCTACACCTTC.

The chain uses TRBV7-3 and TRBJ2-5, with no clear D. Trimming removed 1 base from V and 9 bases from J, with 12 bases in between. The V gene's germline CDR1 is SGHTA and CDR2 FQGTGA. The CDR3 loop spans 13 amino acids. The CDR3 nucleotides are TGTGCCAGCAGCTTAAGTAGGTTAGATCCCCAGTACTTC. Residues: CASSLSRLDPQYF.

This clonotype was counted ten times or more. The rearrangement uses TRBV4-1 and TRBJ1-5, with D possibly matching TRBD1 (6 bases). V was shortened by 4 bases and J by 8 bases, with 15 bases between the two germline ends. Germline CDR1 and CDR2: MGHRA and YSYEKL. The CDR3 runs 14 residues. The CDR3 region is CASSRIQGGEPQHF. DNA of the CDR3: TGCGCCAGCAGCCGGATACAGGGTGGGGAGCCCCAGCATTTT.

This clonotype was found many times. The rearrangement links TRBV18 to TRBJ2-5, with 8 nucleotides matching TRBD1. This CDR3 spans 13 amino acids. Germline V CDR1 and CDR2: KGHSH, LQKENI. The trim removed 6 bases at V and 5 bases at J, leaving 5 bases unmatched. This chain's CDR3 is CASSRDRSETQYF. CDR3 sequence (DNA): TGTGCCAGCTCTCGGGACAGGTCGGAGACCCAGTACTTC.

This clonotype has only a few counts. This sequence joins TRBV20-1 and TRBJ2-1, with 7 positions matching TRBD2. With 4 bases clipped from V and 8 bases from J, the junction kept 5 bases outside the gene matches. Germline values: CDR1 DFQATT, CDR2 SNEGSKA (reference sequence). The CDR3 runs 12 residues. CDR3 bases: TGCAGTGCTAATCGGGGGAGGGATGAGCAGTTCTTC. Residues: CSANRGRDEQFF.

A remark on this clonotype: A read error may explain this, as a much larger clone is one base away. V is TRBV6-5 and J is TRBJ2-7; no clear D gene. The CDR3 runs 14 residues. V lost 6 bases and J 6 bases, leaving 18 bases between the germline ends. Germline-derived CDR1 and CDR2 are MNHEY and SVGAGI. The DNA for the CDR3 is TGTGCCAGCAGCACAAGGATGGGATTCGGCGAGCAGTACTTC. Protein sequence: CASSTRMGFGEQYF.

This rearrangement joins TRBV7-2 to TRBJ2-1, with no clear D. Between the trimmed V and J ends, which lost 1 base and 6 bases, there was a span of 7 bases. Germline CDR1 is SGHTA and CDR2 is FQGNSA. The CDR3 runs 13 residues. CDR3 region: CASSLGMFNEQFF. For the CDR3, the DNA is TGTGCCAGCAGCTTAGGGATGTTCAATGAGCAGTTCTTC.